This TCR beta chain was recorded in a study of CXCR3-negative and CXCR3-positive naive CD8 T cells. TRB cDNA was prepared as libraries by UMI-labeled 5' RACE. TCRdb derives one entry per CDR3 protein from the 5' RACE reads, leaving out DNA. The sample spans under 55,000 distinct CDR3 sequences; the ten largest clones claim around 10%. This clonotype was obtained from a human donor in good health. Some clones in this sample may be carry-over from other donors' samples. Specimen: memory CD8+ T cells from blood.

CDR3 residues: CASSHASPRPGRLYEQYF. The chain has TRBV14 and TRBJ2-7; as DNA is missing, the TRBD1 call by TCRdb cannot be tested. The CDR3 sequence is 18 residues long. Germline lookup yields CDR1 SGHDN and CDR2 FVKESK.